This T cell receptor (beta chain) was sequenced during a study of intratumoral heterogeneity in liver cancer. Study-wide context: In the full approximately 15-patient cohort, the median age was around 59 years and the majority of patients were male. The overall cohort comprised roughly 71 multiregional samples from about 14 HCC patients, with 50 or so tumoral and approximately 20 adjacent nontumoral regions. To examine intratumor heterogeneity, the study integrated RNA-seq, DNA sequencing, TCR-seq and SNP array data obtained from multiple regions of hepatocellular carcinoma specimens.

A remark on this clone: The antigen it binds to is not known. No quality values exist for individual bases; no much larger clone is one base distant.

V gives up 6 bases and J gives up 7 bases, and the segment between their germline ends measures 10 bases. Taken from the germline V gene, the CDR1 and CDR2 loops are SNHLY and FYNNEI. Taken from cysteine to phenylalanine, the CDR3 has 12 residues. Only the CDR3 region is kept as DNA, spanning 36 bases read in frame from base 1. TCR beta chain CDR3 regions were sequenced from genomic DNA using the immunoSEQ assay. Rearranged VDJ segments were amplified with primers that anneal to V and J segments. The authors' pipeline ran thus. The ImmunoSeq Analyzer software was used to calculate clonality and richness metrics. Clones with differential abundance between regions were identified with Fisher's exact test combined with a beta-binomial method for additional stringency. Held by TCRdb, this immuneACCESS table contains in-frame sequences only and omits some clones. Under half of the omission traces to an unresolved V gene where checked; the cause of the rest is unknown. V, J and clone size were drawn from that table, and D and trimming were deduced from the DNA. Here the sample has approximately 20,000 clones; just under 75% occur a single time. The ten largest make up roughly a sixth of the sample.

All patients had early-stage hepatocellular carcinoma and received no therapy before surgical resection. No macroscopic evidence of necrosis or hemorrhage was present in the sampled areas. In a couple of patients, TCR sequencing (ImmunoSeq) was performed on multiple regions. Frozen resection tissue samples were collected at least 1 cm apart from each other. Samples labelled N were derived from nontumoral liver tissue adjacent to the tumor. Genomic DNA was extracted from bulk tissue using the DNeasy blood and tissue kit. Findings and caveats that apply to the study as a whole: The authors noted a relatively low number of patients and under-sampled tumor-infiltrating lymphocyte representation as limitations.

Recombination linked TRBV2 to TRBJ2-1; 5 matching bases give a weak D call of TRBD2. Sequenced here: tumor-adjacent normal tissue, sampled before any cancer treatment. This clonotype was sampled from a woman aged 70-85 years with hepatocellular carcinoma. The CDR3 has the sequence CASRLAGNEQFF. The DNA sequence is as follows: TGTGCCAGCAGGCTAGCTGGTAATGAGCAGTTCTTC. The full variable domain, with segments outside the CDR3 supplied by the reference TRBV2 and TRBJ2-1 proteins, appears as EPEVTQTPSHQVTQMGQEVILRCVPISNHLYFYWYRQILGQKVEFLVSFYNNEISEKSEIFDDQFSVERPDGSNFTLKIRSTKLEDSAMYFCASRLAGNEQFFGPGTRLTVL.